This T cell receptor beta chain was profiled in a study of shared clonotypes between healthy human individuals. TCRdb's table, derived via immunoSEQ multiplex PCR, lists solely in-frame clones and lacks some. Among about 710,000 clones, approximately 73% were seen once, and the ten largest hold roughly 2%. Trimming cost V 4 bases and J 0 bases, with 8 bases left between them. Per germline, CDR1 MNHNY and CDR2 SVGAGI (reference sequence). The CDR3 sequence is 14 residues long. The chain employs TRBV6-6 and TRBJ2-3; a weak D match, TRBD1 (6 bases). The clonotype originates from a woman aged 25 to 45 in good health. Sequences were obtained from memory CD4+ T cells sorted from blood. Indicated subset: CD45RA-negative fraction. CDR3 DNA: TGTGCCAGCAGTTTACAGGGTAGCACAGATACGCAGTATTTT. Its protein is CASSLQGSTDTQYF.